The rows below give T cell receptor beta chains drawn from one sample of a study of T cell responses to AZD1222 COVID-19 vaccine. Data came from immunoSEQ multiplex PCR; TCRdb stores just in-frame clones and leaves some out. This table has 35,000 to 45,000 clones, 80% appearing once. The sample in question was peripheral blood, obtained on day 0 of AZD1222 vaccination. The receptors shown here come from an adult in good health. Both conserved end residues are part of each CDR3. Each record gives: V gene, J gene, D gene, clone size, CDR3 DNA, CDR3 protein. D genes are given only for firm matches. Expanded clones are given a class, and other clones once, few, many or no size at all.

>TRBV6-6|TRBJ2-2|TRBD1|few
TGTGCCACCGCCGGGACAGCTTCGGGGGAGCTGTTTTTT
CATAGTASGELFF
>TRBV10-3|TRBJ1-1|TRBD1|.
TGTGCCATCAGTGTAAAAGGACAGGGTCAGGGTGAAGCTTTCTTT
CAISVKGQGQGEAFF
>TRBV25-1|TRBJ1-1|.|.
TGTGCCAGCAGCGGAGGGGACACTGAAGCTTTCTTT
CASSGGDTEAFF
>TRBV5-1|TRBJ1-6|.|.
TGCGCCAGCAGCTTGGAAGGACAGCTAACGCAGGGGTCACCCCTCCACTTT
CASSLEGQLTQGSPLHF
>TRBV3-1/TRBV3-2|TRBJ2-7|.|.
TGTGCCAGCAGCCGTGGGACTGTGACCTACGAGCAGTACTTC
CASSRGTVTYEQYF
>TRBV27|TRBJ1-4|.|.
TGTGCCAGCAGTTTATCAGGGGCCCGAGCGGAAAAACTGTTTTTT
CASSLSGARAEKLFF
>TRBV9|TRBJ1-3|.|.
TGTGCCAGCAGCGTAGTCCGCAGTGCACAAAATGGAAACACCATATATTTT
CASSVVRSAQNGNTIYF
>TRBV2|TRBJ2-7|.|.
TGTGCCAGCGGGACCAGCGTAATATACGAGCAGTACTTC
CASGTSVIYEQYF
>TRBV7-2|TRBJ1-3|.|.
TGTGCCAGCAGCTTAGGCGGGGGCTTTGGAAACACCATATATTTT
CASSLGGGFGNTIYF
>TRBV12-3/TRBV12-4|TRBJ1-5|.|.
TGTGCCAGCAGTCGACAGTACAATCAGCCCCAGCATTTT
CASSRQYNQPQHF
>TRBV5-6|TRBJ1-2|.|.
TGTGCCAGCAGCACTAGGGACCGAGATGGCTACACCTTC
CASSTRDRDGYTF
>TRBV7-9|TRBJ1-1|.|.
TGTGCCAGCAGCTTGTTGTCAGAGGTGGTTGAAGCTTTCTTT
CASSLLSEVVEAFF
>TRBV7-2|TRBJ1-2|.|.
TGTGCCAGCAGCTTGTTCCAGGGTACCTTGAATTGGGGCTACACCTTC
CASSLFQGTLNWGYTF
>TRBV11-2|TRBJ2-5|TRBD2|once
TGTGCCAGCAGCTTAGATCGGGCTAGCGGGGGAGAGACCCAGTACTTC
CASSLDRASGGETQYF
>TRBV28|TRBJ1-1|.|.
TGTGCCAGCAGTTTTAGGGGCACTGAAGCTTTCTTT
CASSFRGTEAFF
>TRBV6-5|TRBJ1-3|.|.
TGTGCCAGCGAGGCGGATGGAAACACCATATATTTT
CASEADGNTIYF